These 19 T cell receptor beta chains originate from one sample sequenced in a study of CD8+CD57+ T cells in acquired aplastic anemia. Patients sequenced had flow cytometry evidence of CD8+CD57+ cell expansion. The template for TCR beta VDJ and CDR3 sequence profiling was genomic DNA. Via MiXCR, TCRdb re-called the reads, giving one row per CDR3 protein. The sample shows under 200,000 distinct CDR3 sequences, less than 60% of them seen only once. The specimen was sorted CD4+, CD8+, or CD8+CD57+ T cells (not recorded which) from PBMCs. All receptors come from a human donor with aplastic anemia.

This clonotype was observed at least ten times. This chain connects TRBV7-9 to TRBJ1-4; possible D gene TRBD1, 5 bases. The CDR3 totals 15 residues. The germline V gene encodes CDR1 SEHNR and CDR2 FQNEAQ (reference sequence). Trimming took 5 bases from V and 7 from J, leaving 17 bases between them. CDR3 amino acids: CASSPGKGLGEKLFF. CDR3 DNA sequence: TGTGCCAGCAGCCCGGGGAAGGGGCTTGGTGAAAAACTGTTTTTT.

This chain connects TRBV12-3 or TRBV12-4 to TRBJ1-5, with a tentative D call TRBD1 (6 bases). Trimming shortened V by 3 bases and J by 5 bases, and 26 bases separated the two germline ends. The CDR3 extends over 19 amino acids. In DNA, the CDR3 is TGTGCCAGCAGTTTGATCCCCCGTTTCGGCGACAGGAATCATCAGCCCCAGCATTTT. Its protein is CASSLIPRFGDRNHQPQHF.

This clonotype was picked up a small number of times. The chain has TRBV24-1 and TRBJ2-2; a possible D gene is TRBD1 (5 bases). CDR3 length: 15 amino acids. The V gene's germline CDR1 is KGHDR and CDR2 SFDVKD. V was clipped by 5 bases and J by 2 bases, with 11 bases between them. CDR3 sequence reads: CATSGGAINTGELFF. CDR3 DNA sequence: TGTGCCACCAGTGGGGGCGCTATAAACACCGGGGAGCTGTTTTTT.

With regard to this clonotype: This may stem from a read error, because a much larger clone lies one nucleotide away. This chain uses TRBV7-8 with TRBJ1-3, with D hard to call. Germline CDR1 SGHVS, CDR2 FQNEAQ. This CDR3 has 15 amino acids. CDR3 bases: TGTGGCAGCAGTTTAACTACGAGCAGTGGAAACACCATATATTTT. The encoded protein is CGSSLTTSSGNTIYF.

The V gene is TRBV5-5, the J gene TRBJ1-2; 9 bases fit TRBD1. Per germline, CDR1 SGHKS and CDR2 YYEKEE (reference sequence). V gave up 5 bases and J gave up 4 bases; unmatched junction bases: 6. The CDR3 sequence is 14 residues long. This CDR3 is CASRGGQGIYGYTF. CDR3 DNA sequence: TGTGCCAGCAGGGGGGGACAGGGTATCTATGGCTACACCTTC.

Here the CDR3 DNA reads TGTGCCACCAGCACTAGCGGGGGGAATACCGGGGAGCTGTTTTTT. Translating gives CATSTSGGNTGELFF. The genes are TRBV15 and TRBJ2-2; the match to TRBD2 covers 11 bases. V shed 4 bases and J 5 bases; nucleotides not matched to a gene: 3. The CDR3 is 15 amino acids. Germline V CDR1 and CDR2: LNHNV, YYDKDF (reference sequence).

This chain links TRBV2 with TRBJ1-6; 8 nucleotides agree with TRBD1. There are 15 residues in the CDR3. CDR1 SNHLY and CDR2 FYNNEI come from the germline V gene. The trim removed 11 bases at V and 8 bases at J, leaving 14 bases unmatched. The CDR3 coding sequence is TGTGCCGGCAATGCAGAACAGGGGGTCTATTCACCCCTCCACTTT. Translation gives CAGNAEQGVYSPLHF. The complete variable domain, with remaining parts taken from reference TRBV2 and TRBJ1-6, reads EPEVTQTPSHQVTQMGQEVILRCVPISNHLYFYWYRQILGQKVEFLVSFYNNEISEKSEIFDDQFSVERPDGSNFTLKIRSTKLEDSAMYFCAGNAEQGVYSPLHFGNGTRLTVT.

The genes are TRBV12-3 or TRBV12-4 and TRBJ2-5; 9 bases are shared with TRBD1. CDR3 length equals 13 residues. V was clipped by 4 bases and J by 5 bases; unmatched bases: 2. The CDR3 is CASSSDRGETQYF. The DNA of the CDR3 is TGTGCCAGCAGTTCGGACAGGGGTGAGACCCAGTACTTC.

V is TRBV10-3 and J is TRBJ2-5; 7 bases agree with TRBD2. V lost 8 bases and J lost 2; bases outside the gene matches: 8. The CDR3 length is 14 residues. CDR1 is ENHRY, CDR2 SYGVKD, per germline. The CDR3 nucleotides are TGTGCCATCGCCCTGGGGGGGAGGCAAGAGACCCAGTACTTC. Protein sequence: CAIALGGRQETQYF.

The genes are TRBV5-1 and TRBJ1-6; 9 positions match TRBD1. Germline V CDR1 and CDR2: SGHRS, YFSETQ. Trimming cost V 4 bases and J 8 bases; bases outside gene matches: 4. This CDR3 has 14 residues. For the CDR3, the DNA is TGCGCCAGCAGCCCGAGGGACAGGGATTCACCCCTCCACTTT. Its protein product is CASSPRDRDSPLHF.

This clonotype was recorded once. This chain joins TRBV25-1 and TRBJ2-3, with no clear D. V was cut by 7 bases and J by 1 base, with 18 bases left in between. CDR1 is MGHDK, CDR2 SYGVNS, per germline. This CDR3 region has 16 residues. The CDR3 loop reads CASNTRQGSGTDTQYF. CDR3 bases: TGTGCCAGCAACACCCGACAAGGGTCAGGCACAGATACGCAGTATTTT.

This chain links TRBV7-2 with TRBJ1-6, with D hard to call. This CDR3 comprises 13 residues. CDR1 is SGHTA and CDR2 is FQGNSA in the germline V gene. V lost 5 bases, J lost 13 bases, and 15 bases lay in between. The CDR3 DNA reads TGTGCCAGCAGCACCCAACCCCGTTCGCCCCTCCACTTT. Residues: CASSTQPRSPLHF. The full variable domain, in which reference TRBV7-2 and TRBJ1-6 provide the parts outside the CDR3, is GAGVSQSPSNKVTEKGKDVELRCDPISGHTALYWYRQSLGQGLEFLIYFQGNSAPDKSGLPSDRFSAERTGGSVSTLTIQRTQQEDSAVYLCASSTQPRSPLHFGNGTRLTVT.

By frequency in the sample, this clonotype is medium-sized. The chain couples TRBV10-2 to TRBJ2-7; D is uncertain. Germline V CDR1 and CDR2: WSHSY, SAAADI. Between the trimmed V and J ends, which lost 0 bases and 5 bases, there was a span of 5 bases. This CDR3 spans 12 amino acids. CDR3 DNA: TGCGCCAGCAGTGAGTCTGGGGACGAGCAGTACGTC. Protein product: CASSESGDEQYV.

Of note for this clonotype: A much bigger clone sits one base away, suggesting this may be a read error. DNA of the CDR3: TGTGCCAGTGAACCGGAACTAGCGGGGTCAGAGACCCAGTACTTC. It yields the protein CASEPELAGSETQYF. The chain has TRBV6-1 and TRBJ2-5; 10 bases align to TRBD2. Losses at the gene ends were 9 bases for V and 4 bases for J; bases not matched to a gene: 11. The CDR3 length is 15 residues. Germline V gives CDR1 MNHNS, CDR2 SASEGT.

There are a few counts of this clonotype. The CDR3 bases are TGCGCCAGCAGAGCCGACAGGGGAGGGGGTCAGCCCCAGCATTTT. It encodes CASRADRGGGQPQHF. V gene TRBV10-2 combines with J gene TRBJ1-5; TRBD1 matches 8 bases. Germline V gene data show CDR1 as WSHSY and CDR2 as SAAADI. V trimming: 6 bases; J trimming: 6 bases; junction bases outside the gene matches: 10. This CDR3 comprises 15 residues.

To note about this clonotype: A much bigger clone sits one base away, suggesting this may be a read error. The CDR3 coding sequence is TGTGCCAGCGGCCCGACTAGCGGGAGACATGTCTACAATGAGCAGTTCTTC. Its translation is CASGPTSGRHVYNEQFF. V is TRBV9 and J is TRBJ2-1, with 12 bases identical to TRBD2. The CDR3 runs 17 residues. V trimming: 7 bases; J trimming: 3 bases; junction bases outside the gene matches: 11. From germline, CDR1 is SGDLS and CDR2 YYNGEE. The full variable domain, completed using reference TRBV9 and TRBJ2-1, is DSGVTQTPKHLITATGQRVTLRCSPRSGDLSVYWYQQSLDQGLQFLIQYYNGEERAKGNILERFSAQQFPDLHSELNLSSLELGDSALYFCASGPTSGRHVYNEQFFGPGTRLTVL.

This clonotype has just a few counts. A much larger clone is a single base away; this may be a read error. The V gene is TRBV20-1, the J gene TRBJ2-7; D is unresolved. Germline values: CDR1 DFQATT, CDR2 SNEGSKA (reference sequence). There are 18 residues in the CDR3. Trimming left V 1 base short and J 2 bases short, with 24 bases between. The CDR3 is CSARGGSQPGMVTYEQYF. The CDR3 bases are TGCAGTGCTAGAGGTGGCAGCCAACCTGGGATGGTCACCTACGAGCAGTACTTC.

V gene TRBV7-2 combines with J gene TRBJ1-2; 9 bases map to TRBD1. V dropped 5 bases and J dropped 7; count of bases not matched to a gene: 5. The germline gives CDR1 SGHTA, CDR2 FQGNSA. This CDR3 comprises 13 residues. CDR3 amino acids: CASSPGTGPGYTF. CDR3 nucleotide sequence: TGTGCCAGCAGCCCCGGGACAGGGCCTGGCTACACCTTC.

The rearrangement joins TRBV10-3 to TRBJ1-2, with a possible D match to TRBD1 (5 bases). V lost 4 bases to trimming and J lost 8 bases, with 17 bases between them. This CDR3 has 14 amino acids. The V gene's germline CDR1 is ENHRY and CDR2 SYGVKD. CDR3 nucleotide sequence: TGTGCCATCAGTGTTAGGTCGGACACCGGGGGCTACACCTTC. It translates to CAISVRSDTGGYTF.